The present entry profiles one TCR beta chain with its context. Antigen specificity is unknown. The sample comes from a study of blood T cells in healthy people across ages. Peripheral blood samples of roughly 10 milliliters were drawn from each donor. At least 6.5 million PBMCs were isolated per sample. Regarding the study as a whole: Estimated diversity, derived from one million T cells, was regarded as an underestimate. The study found more naive CD4+ cells and higher diversity in long-lived than aged donors.

Per germline, CDR1 MGHDK and CDR2 SYGVNS. The CDR3 runs 15 residues. V lost 3 bases, J lost 11 bases, and 22 bases lay in between. A second PCR, run for 7 to 11 cycles, used a sample-barcoded 5' primer plus a J-beta primer mix. TCRdb ran MiXCR on the 5' RACE reads and lists one entry per CDR3 protein. Found here are about 670,000 distinct CDR3 sequences, 52% of them singletons; the top ten hold roughly 13%. The TCR comes from a woman of 80 years or more in good health. The sequencing input was blood. V and J are TRBV25-1 and TRBJ2-5; D not certain. This CDR3 reads CASSDQLGLIDEQYF. The CDR3 bases are TGTGCCAGCAGTGACCAGCTTGGTCTAATCGATGAGCAGTACTTC.